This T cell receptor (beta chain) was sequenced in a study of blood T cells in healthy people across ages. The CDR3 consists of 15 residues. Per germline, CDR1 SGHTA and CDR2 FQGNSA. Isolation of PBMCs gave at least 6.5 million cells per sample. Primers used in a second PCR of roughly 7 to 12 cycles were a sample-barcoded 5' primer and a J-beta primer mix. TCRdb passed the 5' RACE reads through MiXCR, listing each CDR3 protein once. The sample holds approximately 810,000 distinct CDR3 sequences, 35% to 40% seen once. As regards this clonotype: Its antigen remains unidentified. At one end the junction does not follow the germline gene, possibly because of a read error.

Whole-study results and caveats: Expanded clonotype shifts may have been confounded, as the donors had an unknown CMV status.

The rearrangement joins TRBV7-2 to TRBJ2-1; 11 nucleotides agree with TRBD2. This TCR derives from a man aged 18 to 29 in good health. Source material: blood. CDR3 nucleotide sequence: TGTGCCGGCAGCCCGGGGACTAGCGGAAAAGAGACCCAGTTCTTC. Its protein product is CAGSPGTSGKETQFF.